This entry describes one T cell receptor (beta chain). Seattle cases were enrolled at active infection and followed longitudinally. This sample is drawn from a study of blood T cell repertoires in COVID-19. Study summary: The study drew acute and convalescent COVID-19 samples from the United States, Italy and Spain. Sources were T cells, B-cell-depleted T cells, or PBMCs; the material itself was cDNA or gDNA.

The V segment lost 1 base and the J segment 2 bases; nucleotides outside the gene matches: 4. This CDR3 is 15 amino acids long. CDR1 is LNHDA and CDR2 is SQIVND in the germline V gene (reference sequence). The repertoire was sequenced with immunoSEQ multiplex PCR; TCRdb's copy has only in-frame clones and lacks some. This sample carries 150,000 to 200,000 clones, around 92% of them seen once, and the ten largest clones take roughly 4.8%. The V and J genes are TRBV19 and TRBJ2-5, with 7 bases identical to TRBD2. Sequenced: peripheral blood. This receptor was identified in a man aged 25-40 years with COVID-19, enrolled during active disease. The CDR3 region has the DNA TGTGCCAGTAGTATAGGGGGACTAACTCAAGAGACCCAGTACTTC. This encodes CASSIGGLTQETQYF.